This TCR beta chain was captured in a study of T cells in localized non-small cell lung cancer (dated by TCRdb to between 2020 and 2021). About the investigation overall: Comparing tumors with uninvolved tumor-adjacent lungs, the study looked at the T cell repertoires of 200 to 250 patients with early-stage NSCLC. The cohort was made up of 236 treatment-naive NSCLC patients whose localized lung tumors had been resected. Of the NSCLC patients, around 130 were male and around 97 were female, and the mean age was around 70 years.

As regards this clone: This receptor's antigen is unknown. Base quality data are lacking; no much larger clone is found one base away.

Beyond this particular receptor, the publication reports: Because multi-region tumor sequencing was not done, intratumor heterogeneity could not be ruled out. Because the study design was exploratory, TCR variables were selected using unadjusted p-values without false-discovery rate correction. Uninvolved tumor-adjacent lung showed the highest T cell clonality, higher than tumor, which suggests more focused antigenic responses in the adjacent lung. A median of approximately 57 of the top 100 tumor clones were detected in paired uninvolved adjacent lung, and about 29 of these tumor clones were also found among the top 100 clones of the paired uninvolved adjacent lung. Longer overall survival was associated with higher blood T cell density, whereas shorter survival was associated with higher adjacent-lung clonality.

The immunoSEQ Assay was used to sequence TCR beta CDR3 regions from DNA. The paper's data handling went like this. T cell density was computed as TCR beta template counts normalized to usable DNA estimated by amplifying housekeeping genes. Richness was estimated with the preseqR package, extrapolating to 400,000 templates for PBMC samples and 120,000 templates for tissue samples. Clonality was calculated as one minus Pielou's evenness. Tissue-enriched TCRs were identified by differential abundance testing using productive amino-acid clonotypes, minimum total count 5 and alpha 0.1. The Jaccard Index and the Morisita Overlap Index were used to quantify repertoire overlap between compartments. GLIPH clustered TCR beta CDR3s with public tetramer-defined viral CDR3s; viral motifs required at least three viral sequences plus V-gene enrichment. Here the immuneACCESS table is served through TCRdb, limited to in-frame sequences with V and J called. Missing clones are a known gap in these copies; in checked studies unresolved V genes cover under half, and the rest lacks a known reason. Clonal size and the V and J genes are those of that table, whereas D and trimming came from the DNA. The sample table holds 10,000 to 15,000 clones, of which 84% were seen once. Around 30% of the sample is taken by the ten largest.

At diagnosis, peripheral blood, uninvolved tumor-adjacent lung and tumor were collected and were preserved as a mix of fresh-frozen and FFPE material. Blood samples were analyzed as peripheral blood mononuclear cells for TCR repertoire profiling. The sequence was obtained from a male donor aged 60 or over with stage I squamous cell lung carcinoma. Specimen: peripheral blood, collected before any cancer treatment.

The CDR3 region reads CASSDARGTVEKLFF. The base sequence is TGTGCCAGCAGCGACGCTCGGGGGACTGTTGAAAAACTGTTTTTT. The sequence joins TRBV5-5 to TRBJ1-4; the D segment could be TRBD1, given 5 matching bases. Via the germline V gene (reference sequence), CDR1 is SGHKS and CDR2 YYEKEE. The trim is 4 bases for V and 7 bases for J, with a gap of 17 bases between the germline ends. The CDR3 holds 15 amino acids from the cysteine to the phenylalanine. Solely the CDR3 DNA is kept, with 45 bases framed from the first base. Extended through the reference TRBV5-5 and TRBJ1-4 proteins, this CDR3 yields the full variable domain: DAGVTQSPTHLIKTRGQQVTLRCSPISGHKSVSWYQQVLGQGPQFIFQYYEKEERGRGNFPDRFSARQFPNYSSELNVNALLLGDSALYLCASSDARGTVEKLFFGSGTQLSVL.